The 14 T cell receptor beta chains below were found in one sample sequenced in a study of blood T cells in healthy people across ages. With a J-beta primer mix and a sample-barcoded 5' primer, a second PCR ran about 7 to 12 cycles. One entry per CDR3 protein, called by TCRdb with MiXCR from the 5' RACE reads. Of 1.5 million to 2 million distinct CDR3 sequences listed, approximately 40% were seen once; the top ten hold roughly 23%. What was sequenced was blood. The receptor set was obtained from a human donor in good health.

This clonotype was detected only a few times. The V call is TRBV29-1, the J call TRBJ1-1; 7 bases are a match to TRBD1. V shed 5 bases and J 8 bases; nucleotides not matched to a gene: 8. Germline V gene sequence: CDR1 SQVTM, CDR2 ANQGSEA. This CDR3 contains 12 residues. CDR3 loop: CSVSLQGMEAFF. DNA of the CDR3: TGCAGCGTTTCACTACAGGGGATGGAAGCTTTCTTT.

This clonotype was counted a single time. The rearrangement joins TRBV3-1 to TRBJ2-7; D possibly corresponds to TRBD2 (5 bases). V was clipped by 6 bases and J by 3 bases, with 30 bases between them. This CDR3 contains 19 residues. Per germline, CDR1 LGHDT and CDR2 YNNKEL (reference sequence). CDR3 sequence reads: CASSPLGVDRLLSDYEQYF. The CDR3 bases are TGTGCCAGCAGTCCATTGGGCGTGGATAGACTATTATCCGACTACGAGCAGTACTTC.

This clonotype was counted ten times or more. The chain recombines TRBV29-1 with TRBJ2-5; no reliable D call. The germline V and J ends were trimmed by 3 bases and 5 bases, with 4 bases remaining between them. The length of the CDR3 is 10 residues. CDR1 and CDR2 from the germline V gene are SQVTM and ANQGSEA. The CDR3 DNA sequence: TGCAGCGTTGATGGCGAGACCCAGTACTTC. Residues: CSVDGETQYF.

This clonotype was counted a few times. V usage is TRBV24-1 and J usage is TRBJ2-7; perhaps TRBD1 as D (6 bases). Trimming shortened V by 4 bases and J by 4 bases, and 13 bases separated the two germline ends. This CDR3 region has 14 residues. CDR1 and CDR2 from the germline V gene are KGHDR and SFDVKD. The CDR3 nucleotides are TGTGCCACCAGTGAAACAGGGAAAAGTTACGAGCAGTACTTC. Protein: CATSETGKSYEQYF.

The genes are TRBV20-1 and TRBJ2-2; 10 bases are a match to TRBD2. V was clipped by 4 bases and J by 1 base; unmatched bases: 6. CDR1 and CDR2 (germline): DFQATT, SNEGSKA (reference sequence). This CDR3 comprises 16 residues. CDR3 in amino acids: CSANSGGLRNTGELFF. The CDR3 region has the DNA TGCAGTGCTAATAGCGGGGGGCTTCGGAACACCGGGGAGCTGTTTTTT.

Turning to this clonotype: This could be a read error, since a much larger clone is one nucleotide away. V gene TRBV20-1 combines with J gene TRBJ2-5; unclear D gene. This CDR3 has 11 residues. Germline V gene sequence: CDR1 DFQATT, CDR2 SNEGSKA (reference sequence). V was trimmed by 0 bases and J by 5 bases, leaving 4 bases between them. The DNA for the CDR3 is TGCAGTGCTAGAGAATGGGAGACCCAGTACTTC. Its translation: CSAREWETQYF.

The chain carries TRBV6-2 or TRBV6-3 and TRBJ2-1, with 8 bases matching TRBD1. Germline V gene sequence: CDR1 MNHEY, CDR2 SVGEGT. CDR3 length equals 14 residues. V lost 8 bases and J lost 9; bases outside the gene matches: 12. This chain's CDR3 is CASRSSAGGLEQFF. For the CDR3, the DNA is TGTGCCAGCCGATCCTCCGCAGGGGGCCTTGAGCAGTTCTTC.

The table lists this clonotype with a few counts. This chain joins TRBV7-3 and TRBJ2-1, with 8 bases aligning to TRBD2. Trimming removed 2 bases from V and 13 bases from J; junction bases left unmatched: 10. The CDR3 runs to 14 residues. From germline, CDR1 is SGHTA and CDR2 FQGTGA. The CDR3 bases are TGTGCCAGCAGCTTAGGACTAGCTGGAGAGACCCAGTTCTTC. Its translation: CASSLGLAGETQFF. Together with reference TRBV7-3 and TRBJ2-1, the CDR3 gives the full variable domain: GAGVSQTPSNKVTEKGKYVELRCDPISGHTALYWYRQSLGQGPEFLIYFQGTGAADDSGLPNDRFFAVRPEGSVSTLKIQRTERGDSAVYLCASSLGLAGETQFFGPGTRLTVL.

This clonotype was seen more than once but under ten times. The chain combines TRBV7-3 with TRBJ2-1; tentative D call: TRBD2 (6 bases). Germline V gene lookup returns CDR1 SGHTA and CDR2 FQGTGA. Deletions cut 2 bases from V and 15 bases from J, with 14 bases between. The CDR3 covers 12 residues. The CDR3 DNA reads TGTGCCAGCAGCTTAGAAACTAGCTCGCCGTTCTTC. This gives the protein CASSLETSSPFF.

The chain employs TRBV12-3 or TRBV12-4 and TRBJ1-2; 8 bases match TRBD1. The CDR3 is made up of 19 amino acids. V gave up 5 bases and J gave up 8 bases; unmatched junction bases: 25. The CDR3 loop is CASSPRQGPTMWRARGYTF. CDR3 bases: TGTGCCAGCAGTCCCCGACAGGGGCCAACTATGTGGCGAGCTAGAGGCTACACCTTC.

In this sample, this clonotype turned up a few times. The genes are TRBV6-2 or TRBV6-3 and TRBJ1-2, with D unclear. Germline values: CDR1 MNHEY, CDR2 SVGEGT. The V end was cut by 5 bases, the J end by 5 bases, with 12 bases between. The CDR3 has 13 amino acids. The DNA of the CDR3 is TGTGCCAGCAGTGCCCTGAGTGGGTATGGCTACACCTTC. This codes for CASSALSGYGYTF.

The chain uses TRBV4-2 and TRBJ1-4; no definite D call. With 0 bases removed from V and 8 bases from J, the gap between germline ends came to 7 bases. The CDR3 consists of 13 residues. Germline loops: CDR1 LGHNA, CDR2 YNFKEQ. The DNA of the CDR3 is TGTGCCAGCAGCCAAGATGGCAAAGAAAAACTGTTTTTT. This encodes CASSQDGKEKLFF.

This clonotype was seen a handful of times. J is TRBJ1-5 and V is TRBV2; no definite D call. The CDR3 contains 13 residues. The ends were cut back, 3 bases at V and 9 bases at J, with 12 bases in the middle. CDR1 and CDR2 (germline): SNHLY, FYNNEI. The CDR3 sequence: CASSDRYGLPQHF. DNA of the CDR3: TGTGCCAGCAGTGATAGGTACGGGCTGCCCCAGCATTTT. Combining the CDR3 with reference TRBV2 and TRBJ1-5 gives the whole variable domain EPEVTQTPSHQVTQMGQEVILRCVPISNHLYFYWYRQILGQKVEFLVSFYNNEISEKSEIFDDQFSVERPDGSNFTLKIRSTKLEDSAMYFCASSDRYGLPQHFGDGTRLSIL.

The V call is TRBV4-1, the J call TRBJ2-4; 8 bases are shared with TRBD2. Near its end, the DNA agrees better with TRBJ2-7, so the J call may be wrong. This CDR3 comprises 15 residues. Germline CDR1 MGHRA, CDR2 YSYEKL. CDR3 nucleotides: TGCGCCAGCAGCCAGTCGGGACTAGGGATCAACGAGCAGTACTTC. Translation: CASSQSGLGINEQYF.